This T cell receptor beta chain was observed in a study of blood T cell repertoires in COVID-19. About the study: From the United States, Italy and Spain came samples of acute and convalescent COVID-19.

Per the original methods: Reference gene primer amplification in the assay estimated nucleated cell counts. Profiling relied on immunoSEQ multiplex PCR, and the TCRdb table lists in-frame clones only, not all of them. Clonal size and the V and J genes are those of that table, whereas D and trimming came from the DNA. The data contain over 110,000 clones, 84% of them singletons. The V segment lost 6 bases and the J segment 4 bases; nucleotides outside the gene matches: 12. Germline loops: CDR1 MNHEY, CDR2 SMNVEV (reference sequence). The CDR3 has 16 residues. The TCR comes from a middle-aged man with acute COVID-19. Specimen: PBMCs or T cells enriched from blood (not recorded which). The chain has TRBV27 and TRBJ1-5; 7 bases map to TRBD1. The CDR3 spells CASSTRGTDLNQPQHF. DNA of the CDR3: TGTGCCAGCAGCACCCGCGGGACAGACCTTAATCAGCCCCAGCATTTT.